This is a list of T cell receptor beta chains from one sample in a study of cytomegalovirus exposure and HLA in healthy donors. Generated by immunoSEQ multiplex PCR, the TCRdb table keeps only in-frame clones and is missing some. This sample has more than 95,000 clones, with roughly 17% found just once. Sample: PBMCs. The receptors originated from a female donor in good health and CMV-seropositive. CDR3s include the opening cysteine and the closing phenylalanine or tryptophan. Each record gives: clone size, J gene, V gene, D gene, CDR3 protein, CDR3 DNA. A D gene is named only where the DNA matches it firmly. Clone sizes are given selectively: once, few, many, or a class where the clone is expanded.

size: -; J: TRBJ1-1; V: TRBV6-4; D: TRBD1; CDR3: CASSDSTGGAFF; DNA: TGTGCCAGCAGTGACTCGACAGGGGGAGCTTTCTTT
size: few; J: TRBJ2-7; V: TRBV5-6; D: TRBD2; CDR3: CASTYDGRTSEQYF; DNA: TGTGCCAGCACCTACGACGGGAGGACGAGCGAGCAGTACTTC
size: many; J: TRBJ1-5; V: TRBV5-8; D: TRBD1; CDR3: CASSMGQGGNQPQHF; DNA: TGTGCCAGCAGCATGGGACAGGGAGGCAATCAGCCCCAGCATTTT
size: -; J: TRBJ2-7; V: TRBV29-1; D: -; CDR3: CSVTEGADEQYF; DNA: TGCAGCGTTACGGAGGGGGCAGACGAGCAGTACTTC
size: few; J: TRBJ2-3; V: TRBV4-2; D: -; CDR3: CASSQDRVLADTQYF; DNA: TGTGCCAGCAGCCAAGATCGGGTCCTGGCAGATACGCAGTATTTT
size: -; J: TRBJ2-7; V: TRBV6-5; D: -; CDR3: CASSYQALSTYEQYF; DNA: TGTGCCAGCAGTTACCAGGCCCTCAGTACCTACGAGCAGTACTTC
size: -; J: TRBJ2-7; V: TRBV7-3; D: -; CDR3: CASSPRPGSGVYEQYF; DNA: TGTGCCAGCAGCCCTCGACCGGGCAGCGGCGTCTACGAGCAGTACTTC
size: few; J: TRBJ1-4; V: TRBV21-1; D: -; CDR3: CASSKWGHKATNEKLFF; DNA: TGTGCCAGCAGCAAATGGGGGCACAAGGCAACTAATGAAAAACTGTTTTTT
size: -; J: TRBJ1-4; V: TRBV27; D: -; CDR3: CASGLQGSEKLFF; DNA: TGTGCCAGCGGGTTACAGGGTTCTGAAAAACTGTTTTTT
size: -; J: TRBJ2-5; V: TRBV2; D: TRBD1; CDR3: CASRRTGGQFIQETQYF; DNA: TGTGCCAGCAGGCGGACAGGGGGCCAATTTATACAAGAGACCCAGTACTTC
size: many; J: TRBJ2-2; V: TRBV2; D: -; CDR3: CASSMSYTGELFF; DNA: TGTGCCAGCAGTATGAGCTACACCGGGGAGCTGTTTTTT
size: -; J: TRBJ2-4; V: TRBV5-4; D: -; CDR3: CASSLDPGAGDIQYF; DNA: TGTGCCAGCAGCTTGGATCCGGGGGCGGGAGACATTCAGTACTTC
size: few; J: TRBJ2-1; V: TRBV2; D: -; CDR3: CASAGESYNEQFF; DNA: TGTGCCAGCGCAGGGGAATCCTACAATGAGCAGTTCTTC
size: -; J: TRBJ1-1; V: TRBV7-9; D: TRBD1; CDR3: CASSPTDRVGLDTEAFF; DNA: TGTGCCAGCAGCCCGACGGACAGGGTAGGGTTGGACACTGAAGCTTTCTTT
size: few; J: TRBJ2-1; V: TRBV30; D: -; CDR3: CAWSFSKQQFF; DNA: TGTGCCTGGAGTTTCAGTAAACAGCAGTTCTTC
size: -; J: TRBJ2-7; V: TRBV7-9; D: -; CDR3: CASNDRSEQYF; DNA: TGTGCCAGCAACGATAGAAGCGAGCAGTACTTC
size: -; J: TRBJ1-2; V: TRBV30; D: -; CDR3: CAWSVGVPGYTF; DNA: TGTGCCTGGAGTGTGGGAGTTCCGGGCTACACCTTC
size: few; J: TRBJ1-3; V: TRBV9; D: -; CDR3: CASTLEAASGNTIYF; DNA: TGTGCCAGCACCCTGGAGGCAGCCTCTGGAAACACCATATATTTT
size: -; J: TRBJ2-2; V: TRBV5-1; D: TRBD2; CDR3: CASSLDPQRGTGELFF; DNA: TGCGCCAGCAGCTTGGATCCTCAGCGGGGGACCGGGGAGCTGTTTTTT
size: -; J: TRBJ1-4; V: TRBV9; D: -; CDR3: CASSSRRGTNEKLFF; DNA: TGTGCCAGCAGCTCCAGAAGGGGGACTAATGAAAAACTGTTTTTT
size: few; J: TRBJ1-4; V: TRBV29-1; D: -; CDR3: CSVEGQKNEKLFF; DNA: TGCAGCGTTGAAGGTCAGAAGAATGAAAAACTGTTTTTT
size: -; J: TRBJ1-5; V: TRBV28; D: -; CDR3: CASSLAGGYQPQHF; DNA: TGTGCCAGCAGTTTAGCGGGGGGATATCAGCCCCAGCATTTT
size: few; J: TRBJ2-2; V: TRBV5-5; D: -; CDR3: CASYPGTNTGELFF; DNA: TGTGCCAGCTACCCAGGGACGAACACCGGGGAGCTGTTTTTT
size: -; J: TRBJ2-5; V: TRBV7-9; D: -; CDR3: CASSLMGEEETQYF; DNA: TGTGCCAGCAGCCTGATGGGGGAGGAAGAGACCCAGTACTTC
size: -; J: TRBJ2-4; V: TRBV5-1; D: -; CDR3: CASTLTPLMEATQYF; DNA: TGCGCCAGCACGCTGACTCCCTTGATGGAGGCCACTCAGTACTTC
size: few; J: TRBJ1-2; V: TRBV30; D: -; CDR3: CAWSRGLHGYGYTF; DNA: TGTGCCTGGAGTCGGGGATTACACGGGTATGGCTACACCTTC
size: -; J: TRBJ1-3; V: TRBV27; D: -; CDR3: CASSLYSPGGGGNTIYF; DNA: TGTGCCAGCAGTTTATATAGTCCGGGGGGAGGTGGAAACACCATATATTTT
size: -; J: TRBJ1-2; V: TRBV5-1; D: TRBD1; CDR3: CASSGDRGYNYGYTF; DNA: TGCGCCAGCAGCGGGGACAGGGGTTACAACTATGGCTACACCTTC
size: few; J: TRBJ2-1; V: TRBV5-1; D: TRBD1; CDR3: CASSLGQGYNEQFF; DNA: TGCGCCAGCAGCTTGGGACAGGGTTACAATGAGCAGTTCTTC
size: -; J: TRBJ1-1; V: TRBV21-1; D: -; CDR3: CASSKNVAEMNTEAFF; DNA: TGTGCCAGCAGCAAAAATGTGGCAGAAATGAACACTGAAGCTTTCTTT
size: many; J: TRBJ1-5; V: TRBV5-5; D: -; CDR3: CASSLWGEGNQPQHF; DNA: TGTGCCAGCAGCTTGTGGGGGGAGGGCAATCAGCCCCAGCATTTT
size: -; J: TRBJ2-1; V: TRBV28; D: TRBD2; CDR3: CASNPHGGGLVGEFF; DNA: TGTGCCAGCAACCCTCATGGAGGGGGACTAGTCGGTGAGTTCTTC
size: -; J: TRBJ1-3; V: TRBV18; D: TRBD1; CDR3: CASSPGQSLSGNTIYF; DNA: TGTGCCAGCTCACCGGGACAGAGCCTCTCTGGAAACACCATATATTTT